This TCR beta chain was sequenced during a study of control samples from healthy donors and cancer patients. Repertoires were generated with immunoSEQ multiplex PCR, while TCRdb's copy carries only in-frame clones and drops some. The sample contains 40,000 to 55,000 clones, roughly nine tenths of which appear only once. CDR1 is SGHKS and CDR2 is YYEKEE in the germline V gene (reference sequence). The V end was cut by 3 bases, the J end by 5 bases, with 8 bases between. CDR3 length equals 12 residues. This sequence originates from a man in his forties with colorectal cancer. The sample taken for sequencing was PBMCs. The chain recombines TRBV5-5 with TRBJ1-1; D ambiguous. CDR3 sequence reads: CASSSGVTEAFF. DNA for the CDR3: TGTGCCAGCAGCTCGGGAGTTACTGAAGCTTTCTTT. Looking up the rest from reference TRBV5-5 and TRBJ1-1 gives the full variable domain: DAGVTQSPTHLIKTRGQQVTLRCSPISGHKSVSWYQQVLGQGPQFIFQYYEKEERGRGNFPDRFSARQFPNYSSELNVNALLLGDSALYLCASSSGVTEAFFGQGTRLTVV.